This T cell receptor (beta chain) was recovered during a study of vaccination effects on CD4 cells after COVID-19. Ahead of sequencing, the ViraFEST assay grew antigen-specific CD4+ T cells using viral peptide pools. Following 10 days of culture, CD4+ T cells were isolated. Previously uninfected by SARS-CoV-2, the vaccine recipients also showed negative nucleocapsid antibodies. In culture with 10 IU/ml IL-2 and about 9.7 ug/ml peptides, PBMC were grown at fewer than 2.5 million per well. Fresh IL-2-containing medium replaced half the medium on days 3 and 7. Note on this clone: Its antigen is undetermined.

Here immunoSEQ multiplex PCR was the method, and the copy in TCRdb shows in-frame clones only, minus some. The data hold 40,000 to 50,000 clones, with over 60% observed a single time. V was trimmed by 6 bases and J by 0 bases, leaving 17 bases between them. Per germline, CDR1 MNHEY and CDR2 SMNVEV (reference sequence). This CDR3 region has 16 residues. The source of this sequence is a human donor who received a COVID-19 vaccine. The source was CD4+ T cells from PBMCs cultured with HCoV-NL63 spike peptides, collected before COVID-19 vaccination. This chain joins TRBV27 and TRBJ1-2, with TRBD1 as a possible D gene (5 bases). The CDR3 is CASRGIRGRANYGYTF. The CDR3 nucleotides read TGTGCCAGCAGGGGGATTAGGGGTAGAGCTAACTATGGCTACACCTTC.